This T cell receptor (beta chain) is from a study of blood T cell repertoires in COVID-19. Study-level background: Acute and convalescent COVID-19 samples came from the United States, Italy and Spain.

V shed 0 bases and J 6 bases; nucleotides not matched to a gene: 2. Germline loops: CDR1 SGHNT, CDR2 YYREEE (reference sequence). The CDR3 runs 14 residues. TCRdb's table, derived via immunoSEQ multiplex PCR, lists solely in-frame clones and lacks some. Found here are around 250,000 clones, approximately 84% of them singletons; the top ten hold 8.6%. The specimen was peripheral blood. The rearrangement joins TRBV5-4 to TRBJ1-2, with 10 bases identical to TRBD1. This clonotype was obtained from a human donor in a cohort sampled during active COVID-19. In DNA, the CDR3 is TGTGCCAGCAGCTTGGTCGACAGGGGGCATGGCTACACCTTC. Its protein is CASSLVDRGHGYTF.